These T cell receptor beta chains were read from a single sample in a study of blood T cell repertoires in COVID-19. Clones were read by immunoSEQ multiplex PCR, and TCRdb kept only the in-frame ones, dropping some. The table includes about 240,000 clones, less than 90% detected once. Specimen: peripheral blood. These TCRs come from a man between 60 and 70 years old with acute or convalescent COVID-19. Each CDR3 is given with its conserved first and last residue. A D gene is named only where the DNA matches it firmly. The size entry is marked missing in some rows and otherwise reads once, few, many or a size class.

d_call,v_call,clone_size,j_call,cdr3_aa,cdr3_nt
TRBD1,TRBV18,.,TRBJ1-2,CASSTQGADYGYTF,TGTGCCAGCTCAACCCAGGGGGCCGACTATGGCTACACCTTC
.,TRBV5-4,.,TRBJ2-7,CASSLAGVGLEQYF,TGTGCCAGCAGCTTGGCAGGGGTGGGGCTCGAGCAGTACTTC
.,TRBV12-3/TRBV12-4,.,TRBJ2-2,CASKGENTGELFF,TGTGCCAGCAAGGGAGAAAACACCGGGGAGCTGTTTTTT
TRBD1,TRBV28,few,TRBJ1-6,CASSLFSGTARSPLHF,TGTGCCAGCAGTTTATTCTCCGGGACAGCGAGATCACCCCTCCACTTT
.,TRBV24-1,.,TRBJ2-2,CATGRENTGELFF,TGTGCCACCGGGCGGGAGAACACCGGGGAGCTGTTTTTT
.,TRBV21-1,.,TRBJ1-1,CASSLRPGTVNTEAFF,TGTGCCAGCAGCTTACGTCCGGGGACAGTGAACACTGAAGCTTTCTTT
TRBD2,TRBV5-4,.,TRBJ2-7,CASSSPGTRGNEQYF,TGTGCCAGCAGCTCACCCGGGACTAGAGGGAACGAGCAGTACTTC
TRBD1,TRBV5-5,.,TRBJ1-2,CASSLADPGQGTYGYTF,TGTGCCAGCAGCTTGGCCGACCCGGGACAGGGGACCTATGGCTACACCTTC
TRBD2,TRBV27,.,TRBJ2-7,CASGRAGAYEQYF,TGTGCCTCTGGGAGGGCGGGAGCTTACGAGCAGTACTTC
.,TRBV7-6,.,TRBJ2-7,CASSLARGPSYEQYF,TGTGCCAGCAGCTTAGCGAGAGGTCCTTCCTACGAGCAGTACTTC
.,TRBV28,.,TRBJ2-5,CASSSHRDLRETQYF,TGTGCCAGCAGTTCCCACAGAGACCTTAGGGAGACCCAGTACTTC
TRBD2,TRBV4-2,.,TRBJ2-1,CASSQDHSGRALKNEQFF,TGTGCCAGCAGCCAAGATCATAGCGGGAGGGCCTTGAAGAATGAGCAGTTCTTC
.,TRBV4-1,.,TRBJ2-3,CASSQEGAFTDTQYF,TGCGCCAGCAGCCAAGAGGGGGCCTTCACAGATACGCAGTATTTT
.,TRBV28,.,TRBJ1-5,CASSLLGQINQPQHF,TGTGCCAGCAGTTTATTAGGACAGATCAATCAGCCCCAGCATTTT
.,TRBV6-5,.,TRBJ1-4,CASSYSRATNEKLFF,TGTGCCAGCAGTTACTCACGGGCAACTAATGAAAAACTGTTTTTT
TRBD2,TRBV12-3/TRBV12-4,.,TRBJ2-7,CATRASGNYEQYF,TGTGCCACCAGGGCTAGCGGAAACTACGAGCAGTACTTC
.,TRBV29-1,.,TRBJ1-2,CSAGTPSGYGYTF,TGCAGCGCGGGGACGCCATCGGGCTATGGCTACACCTTC
TRBD1,TRBV7-2,.,TRBJ1-5,CASSSTGTGVNQPQHF,TGTGCCAGCAGCTCAACCGGGACAGGGGTTAATCAGCCCCAGCATTTT
.,TRBV4-1,.,TRBJ2-1,CASSQGGTAQLYNEQFF,TGCGCCAGCAGCCAAGGCGGGACAGCACAACTCTACAATGAGCAGTTCTTC
TRBD2,TRBV7-2,once,TRBJ2-7,CASSLTSGRYEQYF,TGTGCCAGCAGCTTAACCAGCGGGAGGTACGAGCAGTACTTC
.,TRBV5-1,once,TRBJ1-1,CASSLTVRNTEAFF,TGCGCCAGCAGCTTGACTGTACGAAACACTGAAGCTTTCTTT
.,TRBV12-3/TRBV12-4,.,TRBJ1-2,CASRQGGNYGYTF,TGTGCCAGCAGACAGGGCGGTAACTATGGCTACACCTTC
TRBD1,TRBV24-1,once,TRBJ1-1,CATSQGDRVSEAFF,TGTGCCACCAGCCAAGGCGACAGGGTGTCTGAAGCTTTCTTT
TRBD2,TRBV13,.,TRBJ2-1,CASSFMETSGRGYNEQFF,TGTGCCAGCAGCTTTATGGAAACTAGCGGGAGAGGGTACAATGAGCAGTTCTTC
.,TRBV7-2,.,TRBJ2-2,CASSMDFLGRELFF,TGTGCCAGCAGCATGGACTTTTTGGGCCGGGAGCTGTTTTTT
.,TRBV9,.,TRBJ2-5,CASSAWILGTKETQYF,TGTGCCAGCAGCGCATGGATTCTGGGGACAAAGGAGACCCAGTACTTC
TRBD2,TRBV9,.,TRBJ2-7,CASSVDEGLAGAYEQYF,TGTGCCAGCAGCGTAGATGAAGGACTAGCGGGAGCCTACGAGCAGTACTTC
TRBD2,TRBV5-1,once,TRBJ2-2,CASSTRLAENTGELFF,TGCGCCAGCAGCACCCGACTAGCGGAAAACACCGGGGAGCTGTTTTTT
.,TRBV28,.,TRBJ2-5,CASSLTLTGPARETQYF,TGTGCCAGCAGTCTTACCCTGACAGGACCCGCTCGAGAGACCCAGTACTTC
TRBD1,TRBV6-5,.,TRBJ2-7,CASSLDRVGEQYF,TGTGCCAGCAGTCTTGACAGGGTTGGCGAGCAGTACTTC
.,TRBV7-2,.,TRBJ1-3,CASSLDRAGGNTIYF,TGTGCCAGCAGCTTAGACAGGGCGGGTGGAAACACCATATATTTT
TRBD2,TRBV30,.,TRBJ2-1,CASTPSGYSSYNEQFF,TGTGCTTCCACCCCTAGCGGATATAGCTCCTACAATGAGCAGTTCTTC
.,TRBV7-2,.,TRBJ1-5,CASSPQVRGRDQPQHF,TGTGCCAGCAGCCCTCAAGTCAGGGGTCGGGATCAGCCCCAGCATTTT
TRBD1,TRBV5-1,.,TRBJ1-2,CASSSWTGSDYGYTF,TGCGCCAGCAGCTCATGGACAGGGTCTGACTATGGCTACACCTTC
.,TRBV27,few,TRBJ1-2,CASSPDRSYGYTF,TGTGCCAGCAGCCCTGACAGATCCTATGGCTACACCTTC
.,TRBV19,.,TRBJ1-4,CASSIGSAENEKLFF,TGTGCCAGTAGTATCGGGTCCGCGGAAAATGAAAAACTGTTTTTT
.,TRBV6-1,.,TRBJ1-5,CASSERQSNQPQHF,TGTGCCAGCAGTGAACGACAGAGCAATCAGCCCCAGCATTTT
.,TRBV21-1,.,TRBJ1-3,CASSSPVDRGLHSGNTIYF,TGTGCCAGCAGCTCTCCGGTGGACAGGGGGCTACACTCTGGAAACACCATATATTTT
.,TRBV7-9,.,TRBJ1-2,CASSPKGVRYGYTF,TGTGCCAGCAGCCCTAAGGGGGTCCGCTATGGCTACACCTTC
TRBD2,TRBV27,.,TRBJ2-3,CASSSGTSGSRGDTQYF,TGTGCCAGCAGCTCCGGGACTAGCGGGAGTCGGGGCGATACGCAGTATTTT
.,TRBV5-1,.,TRBJ2-3,CASSWGTGNPQDTQYF,TGCGCCAGCAGCTGGGGAACAGGGAACCCACAAGATACGCAGTATTTT
.,TRBV5-1,.,TRBJ1-2,CASSLMASNYGYTF,TGCGCCAGCAGCTTGATGGCCTCCAACTATGGCTACACCTTC
TRBD2,TRBV5-1,.,TRBJ2-7,CASSLAGTSTYEQYF,TGCGCCAGCAGCTTGGCCGGGACTAGTACCTACGAGCAGTACTTC
.,TRBV2,.,TRBJ1-2,CASSETFLRIYGYTF,TGTGCCAGCAGTGAAACTTTTTTGCGGATCTATGGCTACACCTTC
.,TRBV9,.,TRBJ2-1,CASSVDPASASEQFF,TGTGCCAGCAGCGTAGACCCGGCTAGCGCCAGTGAGCAGTTCTTC
.,TRBV5-4,.,TRBJ2-1,CASTTGGGTSYNEQFF,TGTGCCAGCACTACGGGGGGCGGTACCTCCTACAATGAGCAGTTCTTC
TRBD1,TRBV9,.,TRBJ1-6,CASSVGPGGYNSPLHF,TGTGCCAGCAGCGTAGGCCCAGGGGGTTATAATTCACCCCTCCACTTT
.,TRBV2,.,TRBJ1-5,CASIQEEGNQPQHF,TGTGCCAGCATCCAGGAGGAGGGCAATCAGCCCCAGCATTTT
TRBD1,TRBV9,.,TRBJ1-2,CASSYTDRVNGYTF,TGTGCCAGCAGCTATACGGACAGGGTGAATGGCTACACCTTC
TRBD1,TRBV12-5,.,TRBJ2-1,CASAYLQGSSYNEQFF,TGTGCTAGTGCCTACCTACAGGGGAGCTCCTACAATGAGCAGTTCTTC
TRBD1,TRBV28,once,TRBJ1-2,CASSWTGRVGGYTF,TGTGCCAGCAGTTGGACAGGGCGGGTGGGGGGCTACACCTTC